Listed below are T cell receptor beta chains from one sample, sequenced in a study of blood T cell repertoires in COVID-19. TCRdb keeps only in-frame clones here, not all; method: immunoSEQ multiplex PCR. The table lists a few hundred thousand clones, 89% of them singletons. Sequenced input: peripheral blood. The source is a woman between 25 and 40 years old with COVID-19, enrolled during active disease. The CDR3 runs from the conserved cysteine through the conserved F or W. A D gene is named only where the DNA matches it firmly. A row's size may be missing; if present it is once, few, many or a size class.

clone size	V gene	J gene	D gene	CDR3 protein	CDR3 DNA
-	TRBV7-9	TRBJ1-4	-	CASSLPQDRGEKLFF	TGTGCCAGCAGCTTACCTCAGGACCGGGGTGAAAAACTGTTTTTT
-	TRBV29-1	TRBJ2-5	TRBD2	CSAVGGAYQETQYF	TGCAGCGCCGTCGGGGGGGCCTACCAAGAGACCCAGTACTTC
-	TRBV24-1	TRBJ2-7	TRBD1	CATSDRDSYEQYF	TGTGCCACCAGTGATAGGGACAGCTACGAGCAGTACTTC
once	TRBV6-6	TRBJ2-3	-	CASRLTGGPTDTQYF	TGTGCCAGCAGACTTACAGGTGGTCCCACAGATACGCAGTATTTT
-	TRBV6-2/TRBV6-3	TRBJ2-5	TRBD1	CASSRRTGAAGETQYF	TGTGCCAGCAGCCGGCGGACAGGGGCCGCCGGTGAGACCCAGTACTTC
-	TRBV6-6	TRBJ2-1	-	CASSVTYGEQFF	TGTGCCAGCAGCGTTACGTACGGTGAGCAGTTCTTC
-	TRBV7-2	TRBJ2-1	TRBD2	CASSLLAGYLDEQFF	TGTGCCAGCAGCTTACTAGCGGGATATCTTGATGAGCAGTTCTTC
-	TRBV29-1	TRBJ1-1	-	CSVEFLSLNTEAFF	TGCAGCGTTGAATTCCTGTCCCTGAACACTGAAGCTTTCTTT
-	TRBV5-1	TRBJ2-1	TRBD2	CASSGGLAGGNEQFF	TGCGCCAGCAGCGGGGGACTAGCGGGAGGGAATGAGCAGTTCTTC
-	TRBV28	TRBJ1-1	-	CASSSPQGNTEAFF	TGTGCCAGCAGTTCCCCTCAGGGGAACACTGAAGCTTTCTTT
-	TRBV19	TRBJ1-1	-	CATSQRGGNTEAFF	TGTGCCACCTCACAGCGGGGAGGGAACACTGAAGCTTTCTTT
few	TRBV5-5	TRBJ1-1	-	CASSLVGRSTEAFF	TGTGCCAGCAGCTTGGTGGGGAGGTCCACTGAAGCTTTCTTT
-	TRBV27	TRBJ2-1	-	CASTPSGRSGNEQFF	TGTGCCAGCACTCCCTCGGGCAGGAGCGGGAATGAGCAGTTCTTC
once	TRBV4-3	TRBJ1-2	-	CASSQLDSRYGYTF	TGCGCCAGCAGCCAGTTGGACAGTAGATATGGCTACACCTTC
-	TRBV6-1	TRBJ1-5	TRBD1	CASSEGDRGGQPQHF	TGTGCCAGCAGTGAAGGGGACAGGGGCGGACAGCCCCAGCATTTT
-	TRBV6-6	TRBJ2-1	TRBD2	CASSTRLAGSNEQFF	TGTGCCAGCAGTACAAGGCTAGCGGGAAGCAATGAGCAGTTCTTC
-	TRBV9	TRBJ1-1	-	CASEQGLNTEAFF	TGTGCCAGCGAGCAGGGGCTTAACACTGAAGCTTTCTTT
-	TRBV3-1/TRBV3-2	TRBJ1-5	-	CASSQAYLGDQPQHF	TGTGCCAGCAGCCAAGCTTACCTGGGCGATCAGCCCCAGCATTTT
-	TRBV11-3	TRBJ2-1	-	CASSLARGNEQFF	TGTGCCAGCAGCTTAGCCCGGGGCAATGAGCAGTTCTTC
-	TRBV19	TRBJ1-5	TRBD1	CASSIGQGSNQPQHF	TGTGCCAGTAGTATAGGACAGGGTTCCAATCAGCCCCAGCATTTT
-	TRBV18	TRBJ1-1	-	CASSPGEVNTEAFF	TGTGCCAGCTCACCAGGGGAGGTGAACACTGAAGCTTTCTTT
-	TRBV19	TRBJ2-2	TRBD1	CASSGGQGAGTGELFF	TGTGCCAGTAGTGGAGGACAGGGGGCAGGCACCGGGGAGCTGTTTTTT
-	TRBV11-3	TRBJ2-3	TRBD1	CASSFSTGGTTDTQYF	TGTGCCAGCAGCTTTTCGACAGGGGGAACTACAGATACGCAGTATTTT
few	TRBV2	TRBJ1-1	TRBD1	CASRRGVNTEAFF	TGTGCCAGTCGCAGGGGGGTGAACACTGAAGCTTTCTTT
-	TRBV5-8	TRBJ1-4	-	CASSPGQTTNEKLFF	TGTGCCAGCAGCCCTGGACAGACAACTAATGAAAAACTGTTTTTT
-	TRBV28	TRBJ1-1	-	CASSESPPYEAFF	TGTGCCAGCAGTGAGTCCCCGCCTTATGAAGCTTTCTTT
-	TRBV28	TRBJ1-6	TRBD1	CASSFLRTGVLYNSPLHF	TGTGCCAGCAGTTTCCTCCGGACAGGGGTTCTCTATAATTCACCCCTCCACTTT
-	TRBV18	TRBJ1-2	-	CASSFGTDYGYTF	TGTGCCAGCTCATTCGGGACTGACTATGGCTACACCTTC
-	TRBV29-1	TRBJ1-2	TRBD1	CSVAYSDRGEGYTF	TGCAGCGTAGCATATTCGGACAGGGGAGAAGGCTACACCTTC
-	TRBV2	TRBJ2-1	-	CASQAASSSYNEQFF	TGTGCCAGCCAAGCCGCTAGCAGTTCCTACAATGAGCAGTTCTTC
-	TRBV9	TRBJ1-2	-	CASSQGYKGYTF	TGTGCCAGCAGCCAGGGGTATAAGGGCTACACCTTC
-	TRBV2	TRBJ1-5	-	CASSGDIGGNQPQHF	TGTGCCAGCAGTGGCGATATTGGTGGCAATCAGCCCCAGCATTTT
-	TRBV30	TRBJ2-4	-	CAWSNGVLMAAKNIQYF	TGTGCCTGGAGTAACGGGGTACTTATGGCGGCCAAAAACATTCAGTACTTC
-	TRBV5-6	TRBJ2-5	TRBD1	CASSPGTVYVQYF	TGTGCCAGCAGTCCCGGGACAGTATATGTCCAGTACTTC
-	TRBV27	TRBJ1-1	-	CASSFSPRYTEAFF	TGTGCCAGCAGTTTCAGCCCTAGGTACACTGAAGCTTTCTTT
-	TRBV7-9	TRBJ2-1	-	CASTLAVRYNEQFF	TGTGCCAGCACCCTCGCCGTGCGCTACAATGAGCAGTTCTTC
-	TRBV3-1/TRBV3-2	TRBJ1-4	TRBD1	CASSSGTGGRNEKLFF	TGTGCCAGCAGCTCAGGGACAGGGGGAAGAAATGAAAAACTGTTTTTT
-	TRBV9	TRBJ2-1	-	CASSGTGLQQFF	TGTGCCAGCAGCGGAACCGGGTTGCAGCAGTTCTTC
-	TRBV18	TRBJ2-5	-	CASSPTRQETQYF	TGTGCCAGCTCTCCGACTCGGCAAGAGACCCAGTACTTC
-	TRBV7-6	TRBJ1-5	-	CASSLNPGGHSNQPQHF	TGTGCCAGCAGCTTAAACCCTGGGGGCCATAGCAATCAGCCCCAGCATTTT
-	TRBV6-6	TRBJ2-7	TRBD1	CASSFPPGQTFYEQYF	TGTGCCAGCAGTTTCCCCCCGGGACAGACTTTCTACGAGCAGTACTTC
-	TRBV7-8	TRBJ2-1	-	CASSYGELRGQFF	TGTGCCAGCAGCTACGGGGAACTAAGAGGGCAGTTCTTC
once	TRBV19	TRBJ1-5	-	CASPELGNQPQHF	TGTGCCAGTCCCGAATTAGGCAATCAGCCCCAGCATTTT
-	TRBV27	TRBJ2-3	TRBD2	CASKRGASGITDTQYF	TGTGCCAGCAAGCGGGGGGCGAGCGGGATCACAGATACGCAGTATTTT
-	TRBV6-5	TRBJ2-1	TRBD2	CASKEERGGRNEQFF	TGTGCCAGCAAGGAAGAGCGGGGGGGCCGGAATGAGCAGTTCTTC
-	TRBV19	TRBJ2-3	-	CASSTPKRSTDTQYF	TGTGCCAGTAGTACCCCAAAGCGGAGCACAGATACGCAGTATTTT
-	TRBV7-9	TRBJ1-3	-	CASSLGAGSYTIYF	TGTGCCAGCAGCTTGGGGGCAGGGAGTTACACCATATATTTT
-	TRBV9	TRBJ2-1	TRBD1	CASSVAPTGAYNEQFF	TGTGCCAGCAGCGTAGCCCCAACAGGGGCCTACAATGAGCAGTTCTTC
-	TRBV5-5	TRBJ2-5	TRBD1	CASSLHQGELQETQYF	TGTGCCAGCAGCTTACACCAGGGGGAACTCCAAGAGACCCAGTACTTC
-	TRBV19	TRBJ2-1	TRBD2	CASSYLAGGYNEQFF	TGTGCCAGTAGCTACCTAGCGGGGGGATACAATGAGCAGTTCTTC
-	TRBV5-3	TRBJ1-6	-	CARSLVGVNSPLHF	TGTGCCAGAAGCTTGGTAGGGGTAAATTCACCCCTCCACTTT
-	TRBV4-3	TRBJ2-5	-	CASSQDDVTSGGETQYF	TGCGCCAGCAGCCAAGACGATGTAACCTCAGGAGGGGAGACCCAGTACTTC
-	TRBV27	TRBJ2-3	TRBD2	CASSLTSGGTPTDTQYF	TGTGCCAGCAGTTTAACTAGCGGGGGAACCCCCACAGATACGCAGTATTTT